This T cell receptor beta chain is drawn from a study of human T cells and chemical hapten exposure. The time point: pre-sensitization, week 0. Treatment meaning: therapeutic diphenylcyclopropenone sensitization with weekly scalp DPC. On this clonotype itself: This clone may be a read error of a much larger clone one base away.

Germline values: CDR1 KGHSH, CDR2 LQKENI. The CDR3 has 16 residues. TCRdb analysed the RACE reads with MiXCR anew, one entry per CDR3 protein. There are some 70,000 distinct CDR3 sequences in the sample; 9.5% to 13% occur only once, and 4% to 6% lies in the top ten. This specimen consisted of whole blood, obtained in connection with sensitization to the hapten diphenylcyclopropenone (DPC). This sequence was found in a woman aged 50 to 60 with alopecia areata. Some clones in this sample may be carry-over from other donors' samples. The V and J genes are TRBV18 and TRBJ1-1; TRBD1 matches 10 bases. CDR3 protein: CACSPDRQGAGGEAFF. The CDR3, as DNA: TGTGCCTGCTCACCAGACCGACAGGGGGCTGGGGGTGAAGCTTTCTTT.